The present TCR beta chain was sequenced within a study of shared clonotypes between healthy human individuals. On the study more broadly: A donor's plate count was three for CD4 naive and three for CD4 memory; CD8 naive had two and CD8 memory one.

Study outcomes and limitations: In several donors, around 5% of naive CD4 clonotypes appeared in common. Clonotypes which were not shared had lower generation probabilities than clonotypes that all four donors shared. The researchers took only blood, and tissue repertoires probably look different.

For this clone: Antigen: not known.

This CDR3 region has 15 residues. V shed 3 bases and J shed 0 bases, with 9 bases lying between them. Germline CDR1 SGDLS, CDR2 YYNGEE. Assay: immunoSEQ multiplex PCR; the TCRdb copy retains only in-frame clones and omits some. The table lists about 1,800,000 clones, roughly 94% of them singletons. As defined, naive CD8 cells were CD45RO-negative and positively selected for CCR7, with terminally differentiated effector memory CD45RA+ cells excluded. The clonotype was recovered from a man in his late teens or twenties in good health. The V gene is TRBV9, the J gene TRBJ1-4; D unclear. The material sequenced was naive CD8+ T cells sorted from blood. The CDR3 region is CASSADWATNEKLFF. The CDR3 nucleotides are TGTGCCAGCAGCGCTGACTGGGCAACTAATGAAAAACTGTTTTTT.